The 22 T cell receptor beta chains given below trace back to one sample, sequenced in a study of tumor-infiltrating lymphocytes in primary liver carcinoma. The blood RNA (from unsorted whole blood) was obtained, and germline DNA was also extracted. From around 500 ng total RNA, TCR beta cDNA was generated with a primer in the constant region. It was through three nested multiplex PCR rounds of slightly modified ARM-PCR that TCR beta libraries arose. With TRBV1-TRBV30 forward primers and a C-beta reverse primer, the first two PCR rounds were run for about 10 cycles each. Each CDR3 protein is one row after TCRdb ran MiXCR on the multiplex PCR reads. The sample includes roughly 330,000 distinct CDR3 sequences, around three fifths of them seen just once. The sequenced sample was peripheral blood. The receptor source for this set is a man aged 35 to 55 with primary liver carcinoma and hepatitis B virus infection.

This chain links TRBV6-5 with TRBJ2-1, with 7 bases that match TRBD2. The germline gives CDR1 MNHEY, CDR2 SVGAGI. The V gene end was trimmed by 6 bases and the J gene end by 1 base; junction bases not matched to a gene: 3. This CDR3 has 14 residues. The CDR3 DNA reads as TGTGCCAGCAGCCCTAGCGGTTCCTACAATGAGCAGTTCTTC. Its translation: CASSPSGSYNEQFF.

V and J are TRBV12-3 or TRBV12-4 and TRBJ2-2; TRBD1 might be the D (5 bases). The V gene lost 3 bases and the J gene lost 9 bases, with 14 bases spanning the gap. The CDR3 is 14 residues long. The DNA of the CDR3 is TGTGCCAGCAGTTTGTCGGAAGACAGTTGGGAGCTGTTTTTT. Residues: CASSLSEDSWELFF.

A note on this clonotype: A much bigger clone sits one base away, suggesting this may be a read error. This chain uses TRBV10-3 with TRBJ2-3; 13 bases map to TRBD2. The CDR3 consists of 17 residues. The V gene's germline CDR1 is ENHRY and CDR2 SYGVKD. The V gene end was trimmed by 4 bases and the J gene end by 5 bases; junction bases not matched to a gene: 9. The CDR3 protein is CAISGGLAGTPIDTQYF. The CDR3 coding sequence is TGTGCCATCAGTGGGGGACTAGCGGGAACTCCGATAGATACGCAGTATTTT.

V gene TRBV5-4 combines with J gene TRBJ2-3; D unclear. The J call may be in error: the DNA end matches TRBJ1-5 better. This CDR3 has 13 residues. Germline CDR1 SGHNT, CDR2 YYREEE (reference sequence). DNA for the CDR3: TGTGCCAGCAGCACCGGATCCACAGATACGCAGCATTTT. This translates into CASSTGSTDTQHF.

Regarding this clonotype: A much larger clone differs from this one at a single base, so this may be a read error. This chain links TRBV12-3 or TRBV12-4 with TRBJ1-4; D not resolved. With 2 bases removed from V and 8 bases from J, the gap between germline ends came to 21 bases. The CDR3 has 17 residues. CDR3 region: CASSLNGRKFIGEKLFF. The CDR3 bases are TGTGCCAGCAGTTTAAACGGCAGGAAGTTCATTGGAGAAAAACTGTTTTTT.

This chain's CDR3 is CATSARQTYNEQFF. DNA of the CDR3: TGTGCCACCAGTGCGAGACAGACGTACAATGAGCAGTTCTTC. This sequence joins TRBV24-1 and TRBJ2-1; tentatively, D is TRBD1 (5 bases). Germline lookup yields CDR1 KGHDR and CDR2 SFDVKD. This CDR3 has 14 amino acids. Trimming removed 5 bases from V and 4 bases from J, with 11 bases in between.

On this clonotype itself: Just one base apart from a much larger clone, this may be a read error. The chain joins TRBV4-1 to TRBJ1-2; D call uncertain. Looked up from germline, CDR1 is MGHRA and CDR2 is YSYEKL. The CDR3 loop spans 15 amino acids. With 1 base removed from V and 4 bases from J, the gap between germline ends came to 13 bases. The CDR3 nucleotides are TGCGCCAGCAGCCAAGCAAGACTTACAAGCTATGGCTACACCTTC. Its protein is CASSQARLTSYGYTF.

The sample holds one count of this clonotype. The CDR3 DNA follows: TGTGCCAGCAGTCCCACGAGGGCGACCGGGACCCAGTACTTC. Its protein is CASSPTRATGTQYF. V is TRBV28 and J is TRBJ2-5; D may be TRBD2 (5 bases). V lost 5 bases to trimming and J lost 7 bases, with 17 bases between them. In germline, CDR1 is MDHEN, CDR2 SYDVKM. The CDR3 loop spans 14 amino acids.

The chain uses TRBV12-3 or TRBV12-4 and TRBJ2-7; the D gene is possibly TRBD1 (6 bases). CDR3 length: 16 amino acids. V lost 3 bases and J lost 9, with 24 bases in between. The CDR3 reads CASSFGPEYREAGQYF. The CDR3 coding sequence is TGTGCCAGCAGTTTTGGGCCGGAGTACAGGGAAGCTGGGCAGTACTTC.

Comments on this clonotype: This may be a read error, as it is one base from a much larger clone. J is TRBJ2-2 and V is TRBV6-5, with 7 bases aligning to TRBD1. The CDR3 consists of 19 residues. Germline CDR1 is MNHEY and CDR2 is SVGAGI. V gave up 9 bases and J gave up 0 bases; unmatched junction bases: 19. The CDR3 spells CARRPRSQGRYPNTGELFF. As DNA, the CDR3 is TGTGCCAGGAGGCCCCGTTCACAGGGGCGCTACCCGAACACCGGGGAGCTGTTTTTT.

The CDR3 is CASSYDGTGNTEAFF. CDR3 coding DNA: TGTGCCAGCAGTTACGATGGGACGGGGAACACTGAAGCTTTCTTT. The chain has TRBV6-6 and TRBJ1-1; possible D gene TRBD1, 5 bases. The V and J ends lost 2 bases and 1 base respectively, with 11 bases between them. This CDR3 comprises 15 residues. CDR1 and CDR2 (germline): MNHNY, SVGAGI (reference sequence).

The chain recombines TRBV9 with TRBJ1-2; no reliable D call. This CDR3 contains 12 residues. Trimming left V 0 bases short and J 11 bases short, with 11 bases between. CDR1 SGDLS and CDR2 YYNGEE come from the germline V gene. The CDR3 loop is CASSVDGLLYTF. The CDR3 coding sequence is TGTGCCAGCAGCGTAGACGGACTACTTTACACCTTC.

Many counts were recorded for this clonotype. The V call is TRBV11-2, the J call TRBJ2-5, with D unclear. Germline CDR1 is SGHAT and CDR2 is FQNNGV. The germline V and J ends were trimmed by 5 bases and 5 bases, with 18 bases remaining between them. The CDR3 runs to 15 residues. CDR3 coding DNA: TGTGCCAGCAGCACCGAGACCCGACCTCGGGAGACCCAGTACTTC. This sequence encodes CASSTETRPRETQYF.

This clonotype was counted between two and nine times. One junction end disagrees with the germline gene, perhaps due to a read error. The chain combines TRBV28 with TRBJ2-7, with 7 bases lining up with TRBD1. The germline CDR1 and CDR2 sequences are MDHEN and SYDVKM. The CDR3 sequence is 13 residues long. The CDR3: CASTLWQGDEQYF. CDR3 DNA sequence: TGTGCCAGCACTCTGTGGCAGGGGGACGAACAGTACTTC.

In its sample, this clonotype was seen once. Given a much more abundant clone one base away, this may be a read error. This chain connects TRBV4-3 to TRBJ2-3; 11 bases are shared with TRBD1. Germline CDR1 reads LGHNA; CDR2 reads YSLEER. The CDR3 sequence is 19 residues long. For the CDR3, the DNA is TGCGCCAGCAGCCAAGTCTTTGGACAGGGGGCGATTAGGACAGATAAGCAGTATTTT. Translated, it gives CASSQVFGQGAIRTDKQYF.

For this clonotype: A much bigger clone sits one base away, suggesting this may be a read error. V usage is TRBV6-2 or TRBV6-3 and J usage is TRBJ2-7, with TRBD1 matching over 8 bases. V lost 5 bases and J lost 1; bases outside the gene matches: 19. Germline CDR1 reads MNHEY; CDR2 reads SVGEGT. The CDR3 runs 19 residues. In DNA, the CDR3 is TGTGCCAGCAGTCACCCGGCAGGGGGCAGAGTGAAGGAGTCCTACGAGCAGTACTTC. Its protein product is CASSHPAGGRVKESYEQYF.

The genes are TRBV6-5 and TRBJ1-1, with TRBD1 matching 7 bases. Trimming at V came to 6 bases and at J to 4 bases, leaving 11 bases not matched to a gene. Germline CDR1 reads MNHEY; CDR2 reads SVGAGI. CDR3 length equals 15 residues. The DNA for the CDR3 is TGTGCCAGCAGGATACAGGGGTCGGGGGCCACTGAAGCTTTCTTT. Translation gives CASRIQGSGATEAFF.

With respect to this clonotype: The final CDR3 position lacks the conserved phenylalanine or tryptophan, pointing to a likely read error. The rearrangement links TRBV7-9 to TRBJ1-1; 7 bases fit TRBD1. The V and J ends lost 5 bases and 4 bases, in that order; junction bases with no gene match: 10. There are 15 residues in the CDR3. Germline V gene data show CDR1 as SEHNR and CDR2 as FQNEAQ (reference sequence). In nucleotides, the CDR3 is TGTGCCAGCAGCGATCGCGGAGGGGGCTTCACTGAAGCTTTCTCT. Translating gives CASSDRGGGFTEAFS.

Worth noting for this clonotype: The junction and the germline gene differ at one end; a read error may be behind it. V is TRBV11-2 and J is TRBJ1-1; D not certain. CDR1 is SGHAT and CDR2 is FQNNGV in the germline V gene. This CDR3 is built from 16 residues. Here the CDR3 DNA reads TGTGCCTGCAGCTTCGATTTGGGCGGAAGAGTCGCTGAAGCTTTCTTT. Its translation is CACSFDLGGRVAEAFF.

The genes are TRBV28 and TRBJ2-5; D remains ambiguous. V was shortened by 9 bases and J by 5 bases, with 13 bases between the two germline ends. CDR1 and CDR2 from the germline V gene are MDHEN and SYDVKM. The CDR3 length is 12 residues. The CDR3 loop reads CASRVPGETQYF. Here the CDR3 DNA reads TGTGCCAGTCGGGTCCCCGGGGAGACCCAGTACTTC.

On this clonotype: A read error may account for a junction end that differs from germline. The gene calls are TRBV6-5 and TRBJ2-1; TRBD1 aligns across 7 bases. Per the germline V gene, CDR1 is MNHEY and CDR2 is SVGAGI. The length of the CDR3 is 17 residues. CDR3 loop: CAGSATGTASSYNEQFF. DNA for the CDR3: TGTGCCGGCAGTGCTACCGGGACAGCAAGCTCCTACAATGAGCAGTTCTTC.

The CDR3 sequence is CASSPSRGLINTEAFF. The CDR3 DNA sequence: TGTGCCAGCAGCCCATCCAGGGGATTGATTAACACTGAAGCTTTCTTT. The V and J genes are TRBV11-2 and TRBJ1-1; D possibly corresponds to TRBD1 (6 bases). This CDR3 spans 16 amino acids. Germline V gene data show CDR1 as SGHAT and CDR2 as FQNNGV. Trimming stripped 5 bases from V and 2 bases from J, with 18 bases between.